This T cell receptor (beta chain) stems from a study of CD4 T cells in relation to SARS-CoV-2 and coronaviruses. The overall study: Shared crossreactive spike epitopes were mapped to their HLA restriction.

Study-level results: The cross-reactivity analysis covered only spike protein, not other viral proteins.

The CDR3 is 15 residues long. Germline lookup yields CDR1 MDHEN and CDR2 SYDVKM. Trimming pared 5 bases from V and 1 base from J, leaving 11 bases between. The unexposed donors gave CD4+ T cells in 2011-2018, prior to COVID-19. CD4+ T cells were isolated from the cells after about nine days of culture. Each well had about 2.2 million PBMCs in about 5% human AB serum with IL-2. Cultures received half-medium IL-2 refreshes on days 3 and 7. Generated by immunoSEQ multiplex PCR, the TCRdb table keeps only in-frame clones and is missing some. The sample yields about 20,000 clones, 60% to 85% seen once. About this clone itself: The antigen remains unidentified.

The sample taken for sequencing was CD4+ T cells from PBMCs, cultured in vitro. The chain links TRBV28 to TRBJ2-2; perhaps TRBD1 as D (5 bases). This receptor was identified in a human donor in good health. The CDR3 coding sequence is TGTGCCAGCAGTACCCGACAGCGGAACACCGGGGAGCTGTTTTTT. It translates to CASSTRQRNTGELFF.